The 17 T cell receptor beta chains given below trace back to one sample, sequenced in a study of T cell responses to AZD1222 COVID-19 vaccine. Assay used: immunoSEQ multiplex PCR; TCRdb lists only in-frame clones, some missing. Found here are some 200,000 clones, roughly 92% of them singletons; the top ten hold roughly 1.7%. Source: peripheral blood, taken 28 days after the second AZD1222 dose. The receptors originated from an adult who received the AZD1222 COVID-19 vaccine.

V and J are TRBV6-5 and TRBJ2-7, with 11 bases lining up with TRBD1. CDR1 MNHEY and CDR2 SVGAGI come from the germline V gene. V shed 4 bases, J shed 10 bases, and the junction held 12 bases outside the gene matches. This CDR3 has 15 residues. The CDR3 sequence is CASSSRTGGPLLQYF. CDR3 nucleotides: TGTGCCAGCAGTTCTCGGACAGGGGGCCCCCTTCTTCAGTACTTC.

CDR3 nucleotides: TGTGCCAGCAGCTTAGAAGGGCTTGGGGGCTACACCTTC. It codes for CASSLEGLGGYTF. The V and J genes are TRBV7-2 and TRBJ1-2; no reliable D call. The CDR3 totals 13 residues. Trimming shortened V by 1 base and J by 8 bases, and 11 bases separated the two germline ends. The germline CDR1 and CDR2 sequences are SGHTA and FQGNSA.

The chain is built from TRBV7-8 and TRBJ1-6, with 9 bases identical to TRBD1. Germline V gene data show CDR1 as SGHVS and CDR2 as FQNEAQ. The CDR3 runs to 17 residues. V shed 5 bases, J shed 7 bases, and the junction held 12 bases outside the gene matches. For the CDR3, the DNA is TGTGCCAGCAGCAAGGAGGGGACGGACAGGGGCAATTCACCCCTCCACTTT. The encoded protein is CASSKEGTDRGNSPLHF.

The CDR3 spells CASSLAAATQQYF. The CDR3 nucleotides read TGTGCCAGCAGCTTAGCGGCAGCCACCCAGCAGTACTTC. The chain links TRBV11-2 to TRBJ2-7; D unresolved. V gave up 1 base and J gave up 8 bases, with 12 bases separating them. This CDR3 region has 13 residues. Germline-derived CDR1 and CDR2 are SGHAT and FQNNGV.

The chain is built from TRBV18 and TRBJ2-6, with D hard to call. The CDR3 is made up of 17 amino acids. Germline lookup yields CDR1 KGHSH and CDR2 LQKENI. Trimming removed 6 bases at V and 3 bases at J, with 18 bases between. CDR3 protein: CASSHGYTMDGANVLTF. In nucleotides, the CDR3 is TGTGCCAGCTCTCACGGGTATACTATGGATGGGGCCAACGTCCTGACTTTC.

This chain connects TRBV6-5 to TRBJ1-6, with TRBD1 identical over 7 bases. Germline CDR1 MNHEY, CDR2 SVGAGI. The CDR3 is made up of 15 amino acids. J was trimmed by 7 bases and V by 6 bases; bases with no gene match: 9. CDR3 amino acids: CASSFYRGGNSPLHF. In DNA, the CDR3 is TGTGCCAGCAGCTTCTACAGGGGTGGGAATTCACCCCTCCACTTT.

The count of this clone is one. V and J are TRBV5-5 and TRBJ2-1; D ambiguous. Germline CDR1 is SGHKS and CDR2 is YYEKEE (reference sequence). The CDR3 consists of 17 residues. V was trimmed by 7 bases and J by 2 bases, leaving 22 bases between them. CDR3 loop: CASAQRGDTATYNEQFF. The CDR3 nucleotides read TGTGCCAGCGCCCAACGAGGCGACACGGCCACCTACAATGAGCAGTTCTTC.

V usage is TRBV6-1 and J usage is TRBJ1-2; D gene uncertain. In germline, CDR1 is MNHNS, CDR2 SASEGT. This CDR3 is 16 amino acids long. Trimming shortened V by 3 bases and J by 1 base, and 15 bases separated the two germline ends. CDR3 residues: CASSDVRASFNYGYTF. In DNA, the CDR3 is TGTGCCAGCAGTGACGTGCGAGCAAGTTTTAACTATGGCTACACCTTC.

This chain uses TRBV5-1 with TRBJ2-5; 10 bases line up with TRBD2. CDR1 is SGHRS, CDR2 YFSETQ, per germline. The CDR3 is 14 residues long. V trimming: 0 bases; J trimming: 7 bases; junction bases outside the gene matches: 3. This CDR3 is CASSLGLAGGTQYF. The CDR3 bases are TGCGCCAGCAGCTTGGGACTAGCGGGCGGGACCCAGTACTTC.

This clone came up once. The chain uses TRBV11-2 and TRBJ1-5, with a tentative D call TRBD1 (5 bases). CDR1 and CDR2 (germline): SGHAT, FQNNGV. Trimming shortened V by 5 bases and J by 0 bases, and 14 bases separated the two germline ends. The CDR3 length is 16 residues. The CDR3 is CASSPGGPYSNQPQHF. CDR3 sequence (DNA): TGTGCCAGCAGCCCCGGGGGACCTTATAGCAATCAGCCCCAGCATTTT.

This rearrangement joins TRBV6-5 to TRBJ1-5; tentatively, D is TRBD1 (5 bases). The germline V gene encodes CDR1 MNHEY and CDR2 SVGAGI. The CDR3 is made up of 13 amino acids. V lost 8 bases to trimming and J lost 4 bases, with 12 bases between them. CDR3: CASSGTANQPQHF. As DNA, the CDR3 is TGTGCCAGCTCCGGGACCGCTAATCAGCCCCAGCATTTT.

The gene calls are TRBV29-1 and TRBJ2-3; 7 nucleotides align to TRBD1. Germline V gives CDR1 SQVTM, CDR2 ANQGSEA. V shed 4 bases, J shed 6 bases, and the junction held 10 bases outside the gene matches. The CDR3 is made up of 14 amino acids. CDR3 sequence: CSVGAGGSGDTQYF. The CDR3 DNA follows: TGCAGCGTTGGGGCAGGGGGATCCGGGGATACGCAGTATTTT.

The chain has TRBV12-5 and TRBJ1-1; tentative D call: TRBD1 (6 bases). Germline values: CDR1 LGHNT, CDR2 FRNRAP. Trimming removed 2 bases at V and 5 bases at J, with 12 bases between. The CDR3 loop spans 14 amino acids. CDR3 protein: CASGLPPTGTEAFF. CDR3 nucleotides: TGTGCTAGTGGTTTGCCCCCAACAGGGACTGAAGCTTTCTTT.

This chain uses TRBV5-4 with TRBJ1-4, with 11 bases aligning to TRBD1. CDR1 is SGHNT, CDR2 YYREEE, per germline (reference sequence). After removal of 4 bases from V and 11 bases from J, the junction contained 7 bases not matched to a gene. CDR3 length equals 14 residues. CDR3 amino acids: CASSPGQGATKLFF. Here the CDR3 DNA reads TGTGCCAGCAGCCCAGGACAGGGGGCTACGAAACTGTTTTTT.

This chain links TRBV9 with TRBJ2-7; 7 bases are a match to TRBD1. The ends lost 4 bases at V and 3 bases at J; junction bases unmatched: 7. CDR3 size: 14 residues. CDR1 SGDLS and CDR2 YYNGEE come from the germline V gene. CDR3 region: CASSSTGAGYEQYF. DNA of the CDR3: TGTGCCAGCAGCTCTACAGGGGCCGGCTACGAGCAGTACTTC.

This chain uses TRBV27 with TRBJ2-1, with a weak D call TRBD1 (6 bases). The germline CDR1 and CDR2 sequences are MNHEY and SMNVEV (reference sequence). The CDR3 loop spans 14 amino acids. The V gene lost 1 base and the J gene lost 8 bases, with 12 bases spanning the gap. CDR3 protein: CASSLFIGGDEQFF. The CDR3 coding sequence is TGTGCCAGCAGTTTATTTATTGGGGGCGATGAGCAGTTCTTC.

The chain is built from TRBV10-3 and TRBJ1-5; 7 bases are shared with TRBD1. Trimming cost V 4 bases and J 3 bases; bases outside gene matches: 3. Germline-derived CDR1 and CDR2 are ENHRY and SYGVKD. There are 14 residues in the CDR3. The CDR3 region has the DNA TGTGCCATCAGTGGACAGGGTAACAATCAGCCCCAGCATTTT. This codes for CAISGQGNNQPQHF.